The clone carrying this T cell receptor beta chain was counted at least ten times. Its antigen is as yet unknown. This sample was taken from a study of neurological immune-mediated disorders. The junction had 5 bases not matched to a gene; V was cut back by 7 bases and J by 4 bases. The CDR3 totals 15 residues. Study-level points and caveats: Levels of TCR clonal expansion peaked in HTLV-1-associated myelopathy and reached their lowest in multiple sclerosis, under those of healthy controls.

TCRdb passed the 5' RACE reads through MiXCR, listing each CDR3 protein once. The table shows about 80,000 distinct CDR3 sequences, with approximately 4.3% occurring only once. Time point defined: longitudinal time-point 3. The sequence derives from a woman in her sixties with multiple sclerosis. The sample comprised PBMCs. The V and J genes are TRBV12-3 or TRBV12-4 and TRBJ2-1, with 12 bases identical to TRBD2. This CDR3 reads CASKLTSGGYNEQFF. The CDR3 bases are TGTGCCAGCAAATTGACTAGCGGGGGTTACAATGAGCAGTTCTTC.